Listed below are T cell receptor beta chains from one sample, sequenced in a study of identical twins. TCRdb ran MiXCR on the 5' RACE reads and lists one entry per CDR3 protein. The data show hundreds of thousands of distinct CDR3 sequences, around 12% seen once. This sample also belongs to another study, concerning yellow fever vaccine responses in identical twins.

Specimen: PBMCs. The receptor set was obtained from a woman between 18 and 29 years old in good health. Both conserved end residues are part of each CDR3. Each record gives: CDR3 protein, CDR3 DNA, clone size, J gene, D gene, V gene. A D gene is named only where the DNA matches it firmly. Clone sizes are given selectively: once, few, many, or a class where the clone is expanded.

CASSALQGIEQFF	TGTGCCAGCAGCGCGCTCCAGGGAATTGAGCAGTTCTTC	.	TRBJ2-1	.	TRBV3-1
CAIRKLAASTDTQYF	TGTGCCATCAGAAAACTAGCGGCCTCCACAGATACGCAGTATTTT	few	TRBJ2-3	TRBD2	TRBV10-3
CASSLGVYQPQHF	TGTGCCAGCAGTTTGGGAGTTTATCAGCCCCAGCATTTT	.	TRBJ1-5	.	TRBV12-3/TRBV12-4
CASKTGEATEAYF	TGTGCCAGCAAGACAGGGGAAGCCACTGAAGCTTACTTT	.	TRBJ1-1	TRBD1	TRBV5-5
CASKLGWQLVEAFF	TGTGCCAGCAAACTAGGATGGCAATTAGTTGAAGCTTTCTTT	few	TRBJ1-1	.	TRBV6-1
CASSRVVDSPLHF	TGTGCCAGCAGCCGGGTGGTGGATTCACCCCTCCACTTT	.	TRBJ1-6	.	TRBV5-8
CASSRAAGQRNSYEQYF	TGTGCCAGCTCCCGGGCGGCGGGACAGAGAAACTCCTACGAGCAGTACTTC	.	TRBJ2-7	.	TRBV18
CSVGDTLFEAFF	TGCAGCGTGGGGGACACCCTCTTTGAAGCTTTCTTT	.	TRBJ1-1	.	TRBV29-1
CAIRLTSDGTQYF	TGTGCCATCAGACTGACTAGCGATGGGACCCAGTACTTC	.	TRBJ2-5	TRBD2	TRBV10-3
CASSLVRRLAADTQYF	TGTGCCAGCAGCTTGGTTAGGCGACTAGCCGCAGATACGCAGTATTTT	few	TRBJ2-3	TRBD2	TRBV5-6
CATSLTGAYNEQFF	TGTGCCACCAGCCTGACGGGAGCATACAATGAGCAGTTCTTC	.	TRBJ2-1	.	TRBV24-1
CASSLRQGLAGVHEQFF	TGTGCCAGCAGCTTAAGGCAGGGGCTAGCGGGAGTCCATGAGCAGTTCTTC	many	TRBJ2-1	TRBD2	TRBV7-8
CASSYPGQTYEQYF	TGCGCCAGCAGCTACCCGGGACAAACCTACGAGCAGTACTTC	few	TRBJ2-7	.	TRBV5-1
CASSRDRLTDTQYF	TGTGCCAGCAGCCGGGACAGACTAACAGATACGCAGTATTTT	few	TRBJ2-3	TRBD1	TRBV25-1
CASGGQAALNTEAFF	TGTGCCAGCGGGGGACAGGCGGCCCTGAACACTGAAGCTTTCTTT	few	TRBJ1-1	TRBD1	TRBV5-4
CASSPRGQGTGELFF	TGTGCCAGCAGTCCCCGTGGACAGGGGACCGGGGAGCTGTTTTTT	.	TRBJ2-2	TRBD1	TRBV27
CASSPIGHYTDTQYF	TGTGCCAGCAGCCCCATAGGGCACTACACAGATACGCAGTATTTT	few	TRBJ2-3	.	TRBV7-6
CAISDLESSYNEQFF	TGTGCCATCAGTGACTTGGAGAGCTCCTACAATGAGCAGTTCTTC	.	TRBJ2-1	.	TRBV10-3
CSARQGATGELFF	TGCAGTGCGAGACAGGGGGCCACCGGGGAGCTGTTTTTT	.	TRBJ2-2	TRBD1	TRBV20-1
CASRHPTGMNTEAFF	TGTGCCAGCAGACACCCGACAGGGATGAACACTGAAGCTTTCTTT	few	TRBJ1-1	TRBD1	TRBV6-1
CASSVSGQRNTEAFF	TGTGCCAGCAGTGTGAGTGGACAGCGGAACACTGAAGCTTTCTTT	.	TRBJ1-1	.	TRBV6-1
CATSRDTRDNQPQHF	TGTGCCACCAGCAGAGATACAAGGGACAATCAGCCCCAGCATTTT	few	TRBJ1-5	.	TRBV15
CASSPRRGRNQPQHF	TGTGCCAGCAGCCCTAGAAGGGGGCGCAATCAGCCCCAGCATTTT	few	TRBJ1-5	TRBD1	TRBV3-1
CASSSTYKDRVYGYTF	TGCGCCAGCAGCTCAACTTATAAGGACAGGGTCTATGGCTACACCTTC	few	TRBJ1-2	TRBD1	TRBV5-1
CASSAAASRNEQFF	TGTGCCAGCAGCGCCGCCGCTAGCCGCAATGAGCAGTTCTTC	.	TRBJ2-1	.	TRBV3-1
CAISDPGQGFYNEQFF	TGTGCCATCAGTGACCCGGGACAGGGATTCTACAATGAGCAGTTCTTC	.	TRBJ2-1	TRBD1	TRBV10-3
CASTGTEAKNIQYF	TGTGCCAGTACCGGGACAGAAGCCAAAAACATTCAGTACTTC	few	TRBJ2-4	TRBD1	TRBV25-1
CASSDGLAVDVSSTDTQYF	TGTGCCAGCAGCGATGGACTAGCGGTCGATGTGTCTAGCACAGATACGCAGTATTTT	.	TRBJ2-3	TRBD2	TRBV5-6
CSVEWGGAETQYF	TGCAGCGTCGAATGGGGGGGTGCGGAGACCCAGTACTTC	.	TRBJ2-5	TRBD2	TRBV29-1
CSARTGEAFF	TGCAGCGCCCGGACGGGAGAAGCTTTCTTT	many	TRBJ1-1	.	TRBV29-1
CATSGPPIAGAKDEYEQYF	TGTGCCACCAGTGGGCCCCCCATCGCCGGGGCCAAAGACGAATACGAGCAGTACTTC	.	TRBJ2-7	.	TRBV24-1
CASSSYGGLAGNYEQYF	TGTGCCAGCAGCTCTTATGGGGGACTAGCGGGAAACTACGAGCAGTACTTC	many	TRBJ2-7	TRBD2	TRBV13
CASSLLATYNSPLHF	TGTGCCAGCAGCTTGCTTGCGACTTATAATTCACCCCTCCACTTT	.	TRBJ1-6	.	TRBV5-4
CASRDLNQPQHF	TGTGCCAGCAGAGATCTGAATCAGCCCCAGCATTTT	.	TRBJ1-5	.	TRBV28
CAISESTGRGSYEQYF	TGTGCCATCAGTGAGTCGACTGGCAGGGGCTCCTACGAGCAGTACTTC	.	TRBJ2-7	.	TRBV10-3
CASSIGFGGNTGELFF	TGTGCCAGTAGTATAGGCTTCGGGGGAAACACCGGGGAGCTGTTTTTT	.	TRBJ2-2	.	TRBV19
CASSPTRLYNEQFF	TGTGCCAGCAGCCCCACTAGGCTTTACAATGAGCAGTTCTTC	.	TRBJ2-1	.	TRBV9
CASSAGGSWGNTEAFF	TGTGCCAGCAGCGCAGGGGGAAGTTGGGGGAACACTGAAGCTTTCTTT	few	TRBJ1-1	TRBD1	TRBV6-1
CASSPNLSPTPENEQFF	TGCGCCAGCAGCCCCAACCTCTCCCCGACTCCCGAAAATGAGCAGTTCTTC	.	TRBJ2-1	.	TRBV4-1
CASSPIGGPGAREAFF	TGTGCCAGCTCACCTATCGGAGGGCCGGGCGCGCGAGAAGCTTTCTTT	many	TRBJ1-1	.	TRBV18
CASSLAWDSGEYTDTQYF	TGCGCCAGCAGCTTGGCCTGGGATAGCGGGGAATACACAGATACGCAGTATTTT	.	TRBJ2-3	TRBD2	TRBV5-1
CASSLGALPETQYF	TGCGCCAGCAGCTTGGGGGCCCTTCCAGAGACCCAGTACTTC	few	TRBJ2-5	.	TRBV5-1
CATSSTPGTSGRLYNEQFF	TGTGCCACCAGCAGCACACCCGGGACTAGCGGGAGACTCTACAATGAGCAGTTCTTC	.	TRBJ2-1	TRBD2	TRBV15
CASSLGGGYRYNEQFF	TGTGCCAGCAGCTTAGGTGGAGGGTATAGGTACAATGAGCAGTTCTTC	.	TRBJ2-1	.	TRBV11-2
CASRLLAGKSGKDNEQFF	TGTGCCAGCAGGCTCTTGGCGGGAAAGTCGGGCAAGGACAATGAGCAGTTCTTC	.	TRBJ2-1	.	TRBV2
CASSLGFRGTGELFF	TGTGCCAGCAGCTTAGGGTTCAGGGGCACCGGGGAGCTGTTTTTT	.	TRBJ2-2	.	TRBV7-6
CASSLVRQGYVGVQETQYF	TGTGCCAGCAGCTTAGTTCGGCAGGGGTATGTGGGGGTCCAAGAGACCCAGTACTTC	.	TRBJ2-5	.	TRBV7-8
CSARDIREIRYNEQFF	TGCAGTGCTAGAGATATCCGGGAAATACGGTACAATGAGCAGTTCTTC	few	TRBJ2-1	.	TRBV20-1
CASTPTSGSWNEQFF	TGTGCCAGCACTCCAACTAGCGGGAGCTGGAATGAGCAGTTCTTC	.	TRBJ2-1	TRBD2	TRBV12-3/TRBV12-4
CASSGQGASADTQYF	TGTGCCAGCTCAGGACAGGGGGCTAGCGCAGATACGCAGTATTTT	.	TRBJ2-3	TRBD1	TRBV18
CASSQNSGFGTQYF	TGTGCCAGCAGCCAAAATTCAGGGTTTGGGACCCAGTACTTC	.	TRBJ2-5	.	TRBV3-1
CASSLGGSGSADTQYF	TGCGCCAGCAGCTTGGGTGGTAGCGGGAGCGCAGATACGCAGTATTTT	few	TRBJ2-3	TRBD2	TRBV5-1
CASSFSGAGTGELFF	TGCGCCAGCAGCTTCTCGGGGGCTGGAACCGGGGAGCTGTTTTTT	many	TRBJ2-2	.	TRBV5-1
CATSDRQGGSVGTQYF	TGTGCCACCAGTGACAGACAGGGTGGAAGTGTTGGAACCCAGTACTTC	few	TRBJ2-5	TRBD1	TRBV24-1
CASSSMGEKLFF	TGTGCCAGCAGCTCCATGGGGGAAAAACTGTTTTTT	few	TRBJ1-4	.	TRBV7-9
CASSYRGLGTDTQYF	TGTGCCAGCAGTTACAGGGGACTAGGCACAGATACGCAGTATTTT	.	TRBJ2-3	TRBD2	TRBV6-5
CSVVGQNTGELFF	TGCAGCGTTGTAGGTCAGAACACCGGGGAGCTGTTTTTT	many	TRBJ2-2	.	TRBV29-1
CAEDVYRQVDQPQHF	TGTGCGGAAGATGTTTATCGACAGGTTGATCAGCCCCAGCATTTT	few	TRBJ1-5	.	TRBV6-4